This T cell receptor (beta chain) was recorded in a study of T cells in Graves' hyperthyroidism and ophthalmopathy. Study results and limitations: Also found in blood were most expanded thyroid clonotypes above 0.001.

This clonotype has ten or more counts. No antigen is known for it. V lost 5 bases and J lost 2, with 19 bases in between. From germline, CDR1 is MDHEN and CDR2 SYDVKM. The CDR3 extends over 16 amino acids. From more than 9 ml of fresh peripheral blood, PBMCs were isolated. Amplification of TCR beta CDR3 regions was performed using RNA transcripts as template. HTBI primers were employed in a first-round RT-PCR of the TCR CDR3. TCRdb recomputed calls from the multiplex PCR reads with MiXCR, one row per CDR3 protein. The data show 500,000 to 650,000 distinct CDR3 sequences, roughly 15% seen once. The sequence was collected from a woman aged 18-29 years with Graves' ophthalmopathy. J is TRBJ2-7 and V is TRBV28; the D gene is possibly TRBD1 (5 bases). Sample: blood. CDR3 bases: TGTGCCAGCAGTCCCTTCATCAGGGTGGGGACCTACGAGCAGTACTTC. Protein sequence: CASSPFIRVGTYEQYF.